This T cell receptor (beta chain) was profiled in a study of T cells in Graves' hyperthyroidism and ophthalmopathy (dated by TCRdb to about 2019). About the full investigation: Peripheral blood was collected at initial diagnosis, before any treatment. To identify TCR V-J signatures that set the groups apart, the researchers used a discovery cohort of 100 patients, made up of about 44 with Graves' ophthalmopathy and about 55 with stable Graves' hyperthyroidism. An independent validation cohort of fewer than 20 hyperthyroidism patients and 15 or so patients who later progressed to ophthalmopathy tested prospective prediction of ophthalmopathy. For training and testing, the 80 to 100 patients in the discovery cohort were randomly divided in a 7:3 ratio. In roughly six Graves' hyperthyroidism patients, the study also compared T-cell repertoires from thyroid tissue with T-cell repertoires from blood. After blood sampling, hyperthyroidism patients were treated with methimazole at a starting dose of 30 mg daily, and ophthalmopathy patients were treated with high-dose intravenous methylprednisolone. TCR Vbeta CDR3 sequencing of approximately 140 peripheral blood samples (approximately 44 ophthalmopathy, 70 to 85 hyperthyroidism and roughly 17 progressor patients) is reported in the paper.

Study-wide conclusions, independent of this receptor: Sample size was not statistically predetermined, and blinding of investigators to group allocation was not performed. Most expanded thyroid clonotypes (frequency above 0.001) were also detected in blood, a finding suggesting that blood repertoires may reflect thyroid immune responses. In validation, progression to ophthalmopathy was predicted by the model with around 70% sensitivity and 72.22% specificity, a median of 6.5 months before onset. A 13 V-J signature model separated ophthalmopathy from stable hyperthyroidism, with 87.88% sensitivity and about 81% specificity in cross-validation and 80%/75% in testing.

Hyperthyroidism patients were newly diagnosed, with disease duration under 2 months, and aged 18 to 65 years. Any patient with an uncontrolled infection, another autoimmune disease, pregnancy or lactation was excluded. Diagnoses relied on clinical symptoms, serum thyroxine and TRAb, thyroid ultrasound and orbital computed tomography. For progressor patients, blood was drawn at the first diagnosis of hyperthyroidism, before any ophthalmopathy symptoms had appeared. Ficoll-Paque density gradient centrifugation was used to isolate PBMCs from approximately 10 ml of fresh peripheral blood. Progressor patients were initially diagnosed with Graves' hyperthyroidism and developed ophthalmopathy during follow-up. Trizol reagent was used to extract total RNA, and RNA quality was then checked on an Agilent 2100 Bioanalyzer. The TCR beta CDR3 regions were amplified from RNA transcripts. For the first round of RT-PCR on the TCR CDR3, the HTBI primer set was used together with the Qiagen OneStep RT-PCR kit. The libraries were constructed in a second round of multiplex PCR and then size-selected and purified. Sequencing of the libraries was done on an Illumina HiSeq2000 using paired-end 100 bp reads. Per the original workflow: SOAPnuke was used to process the raw data, with reads discarded if the reads contained adapters or uncalled bases, had a mean Phred below 15, or lacked an exact constant-primer or identifier match. High-quality paired reads were merged with COPE v1.2.5, and unique nucleotide sequences were defined as clonotypes. MiTCR v1.1 was used to align clonotypes to the IMGT TRBV, TRBD and TRBJ reference segments. The analysis included only V-J combinations with a frequency above 0.0001, which together covered approximately 99% of the repertoires. The TCS score was defined as the ratio of F50 (clonal expansion) to E x V (chaos), calculated using BLOSUM62-based TCRdist between CDR3 peptides within each V-J. Welch's t-statistics and random forest reduced 500 to 650 V-J features to roughly 13, which were used in a naive Bayes classifier (R e1071). Using fastp at Q25 and MiXCR, TCRdb reprocessed the public reads and kept productive beta chains. Each CDR3 protein appears once, grouped with its most common genes and DNA. The V and J calls and clone size come from TCRdb's table, not from the authors' own analysis. For this sample there are fewer than 450,000 distinct CDR3 sequences; about 17% appear just once. 34% of the sample rests with the top ten.

The CDR3, from cysteine to phenylalanine, totals 18 residues. The sequence is cut down to CDR3 DNA, 54 bases in frame from base 1. V is reduced by 7 bases and J by 4 bases, leaving a spacing of 27 bases between them. CDR1 and CDR2 are read off the germline V gene (reference sequence) as MNHEY and SMNVEV. This clonotype was detected ten times or more. Its specific antigen is unknown. No qualities accompany the bases; no much larger clone lies one base away. Recombination connected TRBV27 to TRBJ2-3; the D region possibly corresponds to TRBD2 (7 bases align). The source is a woman aged 25 to 45 with Graves' hyperthyroidism that later progressed to Graves' ophthalmopathy. The source material was blood. The base sequence is TGTGCCAGCACCCCCGGGGGGCTAGCGGTGGGCGCCCCAGATACGCAGTATTTT. Its translation is CASTPGGLAVGAPDTQYF.